Given below is one T cell receptor (beta chain) in context. The antigen is not known. Produced via immunoSEQ multiplex PCR; TCRdb's table is partial and in-frame only. Counted here are 77,000 or so clones, 75% to 85% occurring once; the ten biggest clones make up 2% to 2.5%. The CDR3 is 15 residues long. V lost 4 bases and J lost 7; bases outside the gene matches: 11. Germline V CDR1 and CDR2: SGHDT, YYEEEE. The sample is drawn from a study of ipilimumab plus nivolumab after autologous stem cell transplantation. Study context: Both relapsed and primary refractory DLBCL were included.

General study results and limits: TCR repertoire, Treg phenotype and gut microbiota reportedly support more study of this approach.

Starting 14 to 28 days after autologous transplant, ipilimumab 1 mg/kg was given. Patients received nivolumab 3 mg/kg at weeks 1, 4, 7, 10, then fortnightly to week 26. Sequencing was performed on PBMCs, taken in a trial of ipilimumab plus nivolumab as post-transplant consolidation. The rearrangement links TRBV5-6 to TRBJ1-2; TRBD1 matches at 9 bases. This TCR was recovered from a male donor with diffuse large B-cell lymphoma. The CDR3 nucleotides read TGTGCCAGCAGCGGGGGACAGGGAAATCGCCGTGGCTACACCTTC. It is translated as CASSGGQGNRRGYTF. Together with reference TRBV5-6 and TRBJ1-2, the CDR3 gives the full variable domain: DAGVTQSPTHLIKTRGQQVTLRCSPKSGHDTVSWYQQALGQGPQFIFQYYEEEERQRGNFPDRFSGHQFPNYSSELNVNALLLGDSALYLCASSGGQGNRRGYTFGSGTRLTVV.